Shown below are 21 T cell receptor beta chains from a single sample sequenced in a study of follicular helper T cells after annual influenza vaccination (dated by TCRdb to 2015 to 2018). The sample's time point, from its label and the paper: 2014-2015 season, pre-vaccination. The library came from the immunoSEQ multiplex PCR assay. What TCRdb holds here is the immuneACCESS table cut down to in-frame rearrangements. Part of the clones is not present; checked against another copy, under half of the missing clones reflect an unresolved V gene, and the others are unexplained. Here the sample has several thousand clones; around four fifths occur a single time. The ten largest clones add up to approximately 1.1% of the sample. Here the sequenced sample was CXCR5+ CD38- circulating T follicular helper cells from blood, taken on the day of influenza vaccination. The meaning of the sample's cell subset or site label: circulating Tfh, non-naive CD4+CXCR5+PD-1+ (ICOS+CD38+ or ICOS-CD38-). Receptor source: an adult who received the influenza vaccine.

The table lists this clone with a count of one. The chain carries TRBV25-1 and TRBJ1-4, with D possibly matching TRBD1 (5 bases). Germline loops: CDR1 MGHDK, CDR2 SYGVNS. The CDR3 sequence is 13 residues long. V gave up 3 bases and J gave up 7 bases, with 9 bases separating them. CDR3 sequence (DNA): TGTGCCAGCAGTGAGACAGCGGGTGAAAAACTGTTTTTT. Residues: CASSETAGEKLFF.

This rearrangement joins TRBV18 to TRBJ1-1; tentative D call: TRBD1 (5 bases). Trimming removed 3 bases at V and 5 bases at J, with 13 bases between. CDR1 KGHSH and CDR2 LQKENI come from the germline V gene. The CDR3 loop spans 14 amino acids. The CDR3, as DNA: TGTGCCAGCTCACCCGGGGGTCGTGGGACTGAAGCTTTCTTT. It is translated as CASSPGGRGTEAFF.

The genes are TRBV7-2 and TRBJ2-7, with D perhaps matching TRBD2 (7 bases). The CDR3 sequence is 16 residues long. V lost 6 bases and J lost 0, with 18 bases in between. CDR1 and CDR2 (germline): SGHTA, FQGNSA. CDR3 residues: CASRDEGGHSSYEQYF. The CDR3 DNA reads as TGTGCCAGCAGGGACGAGGGGGGGCACAGCTCCTACGAGCAGTACTTC. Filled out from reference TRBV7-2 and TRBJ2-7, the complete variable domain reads GAGVSQSPSNKVTEKGKDVELRCDPISGHTALYWYRQSLGQGLEFLIYFQGNSAPDKSGLPSDRFSAERTGGSVSTLTIQRTQQEDSAVYLCASRDEGGHSSYEQYFGPGTRLTVT.

The CDR3 nucleotides read TGTGCCTGGAGTTACCTGACAGGGAGCACTGGAAACACCATATATTTT. Protein: CAWSYLTGSTGNTIYF. V and J are TRBV30 and TRBJ1-3, with 7 positions matching TRBD1. The V gene's germline CDR1 is GTSNPN and CDR2 SVGIG (reference sequence). The CDR3 consists of 16 residues. Trimming at V came to 2 bases and at J to 2 bases, leaving 9 bases not matched to a gene.

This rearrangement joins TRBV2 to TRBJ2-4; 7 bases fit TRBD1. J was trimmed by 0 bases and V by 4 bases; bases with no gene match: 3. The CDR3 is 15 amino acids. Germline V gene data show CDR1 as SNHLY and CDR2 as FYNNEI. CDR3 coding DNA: TGTGCCAGCAGTGGGACAGGTAGAGCCAAAAACATTCAGTACTTC. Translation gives CASSGTGRAKNIQYF.

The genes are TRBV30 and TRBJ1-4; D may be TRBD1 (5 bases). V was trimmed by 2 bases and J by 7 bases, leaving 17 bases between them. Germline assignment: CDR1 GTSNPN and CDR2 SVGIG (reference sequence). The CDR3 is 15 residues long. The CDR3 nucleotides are TGTGCCTGGAGTTCGGGACGTATAGACAGTGAAAAACTGTTTTTT. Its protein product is CAWSSGRIDSEKLFF.

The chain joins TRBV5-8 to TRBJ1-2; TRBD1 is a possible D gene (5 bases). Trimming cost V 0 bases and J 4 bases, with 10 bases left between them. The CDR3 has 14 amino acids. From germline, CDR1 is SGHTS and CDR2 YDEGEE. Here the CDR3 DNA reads TGTGCCAGCAGCTTGGGGGGGAATAGCTATGGCTACACCTTC. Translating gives CASSLGGNSYGYTF.

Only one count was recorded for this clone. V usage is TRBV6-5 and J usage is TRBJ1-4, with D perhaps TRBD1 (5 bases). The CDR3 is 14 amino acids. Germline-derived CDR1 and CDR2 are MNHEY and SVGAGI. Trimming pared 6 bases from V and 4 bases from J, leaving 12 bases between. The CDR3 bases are TGTGCCAGCAGCCACGGGGGGAATAATGAAAAACTGTTTTTT. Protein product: CASSHGGNNEKLFF.

Here the CDR3 DNA reads TGCAGTGCGTTTATTTACAATGAGCAGTTCTTC. Encoded protein: CSAFIYNEQFF. The chain joins TRBV20-1 to TRBJ2-1; D is uncertain. The V end was cut by 6 bases, the J end by 4 bases, with 7 bases between. Germline V gives CDR1 DFQATT, CDR2 SNEGSKA (reference sequence). The CDR3 runs 11 residues.

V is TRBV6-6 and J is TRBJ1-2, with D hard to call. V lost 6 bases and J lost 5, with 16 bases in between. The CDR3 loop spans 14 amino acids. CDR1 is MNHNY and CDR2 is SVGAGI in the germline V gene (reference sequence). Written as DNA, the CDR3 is TGTGCCAGCAGAAGGGTAGGCAGTCAATATGGCTACACCTTC. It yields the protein CASRRVGSQYGYTF.

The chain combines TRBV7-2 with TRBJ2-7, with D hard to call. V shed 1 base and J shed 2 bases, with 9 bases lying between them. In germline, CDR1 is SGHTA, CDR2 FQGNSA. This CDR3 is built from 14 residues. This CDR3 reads CASSLGRTTYEQYF. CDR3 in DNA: TGTGCCAGCAGCTTAGGTCGCACTACCTACGAGCAGTACTTC.

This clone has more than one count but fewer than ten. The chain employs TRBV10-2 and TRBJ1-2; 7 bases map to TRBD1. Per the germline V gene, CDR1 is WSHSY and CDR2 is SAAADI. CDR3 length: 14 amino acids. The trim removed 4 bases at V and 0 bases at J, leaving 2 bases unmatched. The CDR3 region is CASSATGTNYGYTF. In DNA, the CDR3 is TGCGCCAGCAGTGCGACAGGGACTAACTATGGCTACACCTTC.

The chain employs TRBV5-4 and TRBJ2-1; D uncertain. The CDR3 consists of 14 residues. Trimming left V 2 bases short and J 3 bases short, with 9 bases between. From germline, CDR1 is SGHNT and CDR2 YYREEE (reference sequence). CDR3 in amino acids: CASSFEQFYNEQFF. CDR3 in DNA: TGTGCCAGCAGCTTTGAACAGTTCTACAATGAGCAGTTCTTC.

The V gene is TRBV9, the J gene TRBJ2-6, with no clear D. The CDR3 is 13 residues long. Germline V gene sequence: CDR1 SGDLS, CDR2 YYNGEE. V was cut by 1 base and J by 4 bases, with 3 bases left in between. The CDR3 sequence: CASSVLGANVLTF. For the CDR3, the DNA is TGTGCCAGCAGCGTATTGGGGGCCAACGTCCTGACTTTC.

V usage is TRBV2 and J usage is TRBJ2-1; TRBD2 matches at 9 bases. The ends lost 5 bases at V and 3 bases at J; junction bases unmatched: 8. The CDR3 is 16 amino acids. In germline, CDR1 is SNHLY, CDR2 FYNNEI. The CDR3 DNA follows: TGTGCCAGCAGTCCCCGGAGCGGGGGGTTCTACAATGAGCAGTTCTTC. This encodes CASSPRSGGFYNEQFF.

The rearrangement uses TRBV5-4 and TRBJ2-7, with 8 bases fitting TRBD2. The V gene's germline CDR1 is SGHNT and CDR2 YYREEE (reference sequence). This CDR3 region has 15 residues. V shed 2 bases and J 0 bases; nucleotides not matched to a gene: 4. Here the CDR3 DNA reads TGTGCCAGCAGCTTTGGCGGGGGGAGCTCCTACGAGCAGTACTTC. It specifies CASSFGGGSSYEQYF.

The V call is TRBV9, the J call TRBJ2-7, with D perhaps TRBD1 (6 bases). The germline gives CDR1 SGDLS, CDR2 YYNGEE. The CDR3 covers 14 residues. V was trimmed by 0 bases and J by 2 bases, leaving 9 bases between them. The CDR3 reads CASSVGRQAYEQYF. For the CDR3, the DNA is TGTGCCAGCAGCGTAGGTCGACAGGCCTACGAGCAGTACTTC.

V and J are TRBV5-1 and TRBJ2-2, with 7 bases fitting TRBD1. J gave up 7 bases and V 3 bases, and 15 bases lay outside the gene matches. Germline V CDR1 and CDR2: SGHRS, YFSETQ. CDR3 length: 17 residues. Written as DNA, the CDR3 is TGCGCCAGCAGCTCTACTCTAACGACAGGGTTGGGCGGGGAGCTGTTTTTT. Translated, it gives CASSSTLTTGLGGELFF. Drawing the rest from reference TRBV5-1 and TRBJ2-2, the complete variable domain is KAGVTQTPRYLIKTRGQQVTLSCSPISGHRSVSWYQQTPGQGLQFLFEYFSETQRNKGNFPGRFSGRQFSNSRSEMNVSTLELGDSALYLCASSSTLTTGLGGELFFGEGSRLTVL.

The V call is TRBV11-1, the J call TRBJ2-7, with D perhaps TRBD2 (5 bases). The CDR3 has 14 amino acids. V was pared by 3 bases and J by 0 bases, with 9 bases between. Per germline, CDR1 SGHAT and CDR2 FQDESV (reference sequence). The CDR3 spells CASSLSGGSYEQYF. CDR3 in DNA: TGTGCCAGCAGCTTGAGCGGCGGCTCCTACGAGCAGTACTTC.

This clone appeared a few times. CDR3 residues: CASSSLDRGLQPQHF. The CDR3 nucleotides read TGTGCCAGCAGTTCCCTGGACAGGGGGCTTCAGCCCCAGCATTTT. The chain is built from TRBV28 and TRBJ1-5; 11 bases are a match to TRBD1. CDR3 size: 15 residues. Germline V gene data show CDR1 as MDHEN and CDR2 as SYDVKM. V shed 4 bases and J 6 bases; nucleotides not matched to a gene: 5.

As DNA, the CDR3 is TGTGCCAGCACCCGGGAGTACCAAGAGACCCAGTACTTC. It yields the protein CASTREYQETQYF. The genes are TRBV7-2 and TRBJ2-5; perhaps TRBD2 as D (6 bases). CDR3 length: 13 residues. CDR1 SGHTA and CDR2 FQGNSA come from the germline V gene. V gave up 7 bases and J gave up 0 bases, with 9 bases separating them.